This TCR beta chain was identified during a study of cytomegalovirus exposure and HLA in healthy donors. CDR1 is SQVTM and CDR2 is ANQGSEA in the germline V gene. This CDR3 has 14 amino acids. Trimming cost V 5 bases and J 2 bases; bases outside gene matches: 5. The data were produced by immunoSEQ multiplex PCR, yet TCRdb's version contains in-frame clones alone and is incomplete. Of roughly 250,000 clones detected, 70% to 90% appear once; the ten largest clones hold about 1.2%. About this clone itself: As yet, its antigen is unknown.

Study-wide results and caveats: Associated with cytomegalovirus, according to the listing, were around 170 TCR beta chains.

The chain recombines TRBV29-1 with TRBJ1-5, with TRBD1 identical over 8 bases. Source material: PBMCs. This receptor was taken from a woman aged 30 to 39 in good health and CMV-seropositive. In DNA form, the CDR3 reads TGCAGCGTTCGCGACAGGGGAGGCAATCAGCCCCAGCATTTT. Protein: CSVRDRGGNQPQHF.